These 5 T cell receptor beta chains came from one sample sequenced in a study of blood T cells in healthy people across ages. A J-beta primer mix and a sample-barcoded 5' primer were used in a second PCR of about 7 to 12 cycles. MiXCR, applied by TCRdb to the 5' RACE reads, yields one record per CDR3 protein. This table has 1.5 million to 2 million distinct CDR3 sequences, over 25% appearing once. The sample was blood. These receptors were taken from a woman in her thirties in good health.

This clonotype has a count of ten or more. J is TRBJ2-3 and V is TRBV12-3 or TRBV12-4; 9 nucleotides line up with TRBD1. This CDR3 is built from 13 residues. Losses at the gene ends were 4 bases for V and 6 bases for J; bases not matched to a gene: 2. The CDR3 region has the DNA TGTGCCAGCAGTTACAGGGGGCGGGATACGCAGTATTTT. Amino acids: CASSYRGRDTQYF.

This clonotype was seen many times. The CDR3 DNA sequence: TGTGCCAGCAGCTTAGTACGCGCTACAGATACGCAGTATTTT. Protein product: CASSLVRATDTQYF. The V call is TRBV7-2, the J call TRBJ2-3; D gene ambiguous. V was trimmed by 1 base and J by 3 bases, leaving 8 bases between them. Germline V gives CDR1 SGHTA, CDR2 FQGNSA. The CDR3 loop spans 14 amino acids.

This chain uses TRBV5-1 with TRBJ2-7; 9 positions match TRBD2. There are 13 residues in the CDR3. J gave up 5 bases and V 7 bases, and 7 bases lay outside the gene matches. Germline assignment: CDR1 SGHRS and CDR2 YFSETQ. CDR3 residues: CASGGGLADEQYF. CDR3 nucleotides: TGCGCCAGCGGCGGGGGACTAGCCGACGAGCAGTACTTC.

At least ten counts were recorded for this clonotype. The chain has TRBV20-1 and TRBJ2-1; D call uncertain. V lost 1 base and J lost 2, with 9 bases in between. CDR1 and CDR2 (germline): DFQATT, SNEGSKA (reference sequence). The CDR3 has 14 amino acids. The CDR3 here is CSARVEGPYNEQFF. CDR3 coding DNA: TGCAGTGCTAGAGTGGAAGGGCCCTACAATGAGCAGTTCTTC.

This clonotype was picked up many times. This sequence joins TRBV6-6 and TRBJ2-1, with 8 bases aligning to TRBD2. CDR1 is MNHNY, CDR2 SVGAGI, per germline (reference sequence). The V segment lost 5 bases and the J segment 3 bases; nucleotides outside the gene matches: 6. The CDR3 has 15 amino acids. The CDR3 reads CASSPQREYYNEQFF. The CDR3 coding sequence is TGTGCCAGCAGTCCACAGCGGGAGTACTACAATGAGCAGTTCTTC.